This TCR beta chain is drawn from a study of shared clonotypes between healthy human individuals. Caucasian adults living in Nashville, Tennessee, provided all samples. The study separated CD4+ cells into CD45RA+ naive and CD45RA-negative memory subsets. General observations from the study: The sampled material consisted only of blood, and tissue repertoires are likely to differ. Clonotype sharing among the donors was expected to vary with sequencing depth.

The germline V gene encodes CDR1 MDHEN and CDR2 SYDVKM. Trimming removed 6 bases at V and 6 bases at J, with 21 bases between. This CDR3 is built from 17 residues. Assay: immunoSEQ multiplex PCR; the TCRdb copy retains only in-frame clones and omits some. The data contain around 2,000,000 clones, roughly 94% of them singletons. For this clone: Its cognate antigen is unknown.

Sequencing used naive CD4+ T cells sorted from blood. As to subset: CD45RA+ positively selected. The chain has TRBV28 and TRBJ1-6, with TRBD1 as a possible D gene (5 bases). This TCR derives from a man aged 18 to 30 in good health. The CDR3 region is CASSLTRAGRRNSPLHF. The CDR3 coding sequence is TGTGCCAGCAGCCTCACCCGGGCGGGGCGGCGTAATTCACCCCTCCACTTT.